This passage covers 29 T cell receptor beta chains from one sample sequenced in a study of blood T cell repertoires in COVID-19. Using immunoSEQ multiplex PCR, the repertoire was profiled, and TCRdb retains in-frame clones only, with some absent. The table includes about 45,000 clones, about four fifths detected once. Sequences were obtained from peripheral blood. These receptors were obtained from a human donor in a cohort sampled during active COVID-19.

The chain joins TRBV7-6 to TRBJ2-7, with 10 nucleotides matching TRBD2. Trimming removed 0 bases from V and 4 bases from J; junction bases left unmatched: 9. Germline V gene data show CDR1 as SGHVS and CDR2 as FNYEAQ. The CDR3 sequence is 17 residues long. CDR3 sequence reads: CASSLAQAGGSQYEQYF. As DNA, the CDR3 is TGTGCCAGCAGCTTAGCTCAAGCGGGAGGGTCGCAGTACGAGCAGTACTTC.

This sequence joins TRBV11-1 and TRBJ2-7, with 9 bases aligning to TRBD1. Per the germline V gene, CDR1 is SGHAT and CDR2 is FQDESV (reference sequence). With V trimmed by 2 bases and J by 4 bases, 3 bases remained unmatched. The CDR3 runs to 14 residues. CDR3: CASSLLTGGYEQYF. DNA for the CDR3: TGTGCCAGCAGCTTATTGACAGGGGGATACGAGCAGTACTTC. Filled out from reference TRBV11-1 and TRBJ2-7, the complete variable domain reads EAEVAQSPRYKITEKSQAVAFWCDPISGHATLYWYRQILGQGPELLVQFQDESVVDDSQLPKDRFSAERLKGVDSTLKIQPAELGDSAMYLCASSLLTGGYEQYFGPGTRLTVT.

V gene TRBV18 combines with J gene TRBJ1-6; D gene uncertain. CDR1 KGHSH and CDR2 LQKENI come from the germline V gene. Between the trimmed V and J ends, which lost 1 base and 0 bases, there was a span of 7 bases. The CDR3 contains 16 residues. Here the CDR3 reads CASSPRGVSYNSPLHF. DNA of the CDR3: TGTGCCAGCTCACCACGGGGAGTCTCCTATAATTCACCCCTCCACTTT.

The chain carries TRBV29-1 and TRBJ2-7, with D hard to call. The CDR3 runs 14 residues. Germline CDR1 and CDR2: SQVTM and ANQGSEA. The V end was cut by 1 base, the J end by 8 bases, with 18 bases between. CDR3 sequence reads: CSVEARRGASKQYF. DNA for the CDR3: TGCAGCGTTGAAGCCCGGAGAGGAGCCTCGAAGCAGTACTTC.

The CDR3, as DNA: TGTGCCAGCTCACCCGACAGGGAACAGCCCCAGCATTTT. It codes for CASSPDREQPQHF. V is TRBV18 and J is TRBJ1-5, with 7 bases matching TRBD1. This CDR3 comprises 13 residues. Unmatched junction bases numbered 3, after V lost 3 bases and J lost 7 bases. CDR1 and CDR2 from the germline V gene are KGHSH and LQKENI.

This chain connects TRBV6-5 to TRBJ2-7; 14 nucleotides align to TRBD2. The V segment lost 4 bases and the J segment 4 bases; nucleotides outside the gene matches: 6. CDR1 MNHEY and CDR2 SVGAGI come from the germline V gene. This CDR3 is 16 amino acids long. CDR3 loop: CASSFAGTSGSYEQYF. DNA for the CDR3: TGTGCCAGCAGTTTCGCCGGGACTAGCGGGAGTTACGAGCAGTACTTC.

This chain uses TRBV10-2 with TRBJ1-4; D unclear. V lost 5 bases and J lost 4, with 14 bases in between. Germline CDR1 WSHSY, CDR2 SAAADI. There are 15 residues in the CDR3. The DNA of the CDR3 is TGCGCCAGCAGTCGGGAAGGGATGATTAATGAAAAACTGTTTTTT. Protein sequence: CASSREGMINEKLFF.

The rearrangement links TRBV30 to TRBJ1-6; 7 positions match TRBD1. V gave up 4 bases and J gave up 7 bases; unmatched junction bases: 7. The CDR3 is 14 amino acids. CDR1 and CDR2 from the germline V gene are GTSNPN and SVGIG (reference sequence). The DNA of the CDR3 is TGTGCCTGGACCCTCGGACAGGCAAATTCACCCCTCCACTTT. This codes for CAWTLGQANSPLHF.

As DNA, the CDR3 is TGTGCCAGTAGTATTGGCGGGAGGCCAGGCAATGAGCAGTTCTTC. Its protein product is CASSIGGRPGNEQFF. The rearrangement uses TRBV19 and TRBJ2-1; the match to TRBD2 covers 8 bases. The germline CDR1 and CDR2 sequences are LNHDA and SQIVND (reference sequence). V dropped 3 bases and J dropped 6; count of bases not matched to a gene: 7. This CDR3 has 15 amino acids.

This chain connects TRBV21-1 to TRBJ1-5; the D segment call TRBD1 is taken from the table without a DNA check. TRBV21-1 constitutes a pseudogene. There are 15 residues in the CDR3. This chain's CDR3 is CASSLPGTGREPQHF. The CDR3 nucleotides are TGTGCCAGCAGCCTCCCGGGCACAGGGCGGGAGCCCCAGCATTTT.

The sample holds one count of this clone. J is TRBJ2-3 and V is TRBV3-1 (or the pseudogene TRBV3-2), with 8 bases lining up with TRBD2. The trim removed 0 bases at V and 2 bases at J, leaving 4 bases unmatched. Germline CDR1 and CDR2: LGHDT and YNNKEL (reference sequence). This CDR3 contains 16 residues. The DNA of the CDR3 is TGTGCCAGCAGCCAAGAGTTAGCGGGGAACACAGATACGCAGTATTTT. Residues: CASSQELAGNTDTQYF.

This clone was counted a single time. The rearrangement joins TRBV24-1 to TRBJ2-1; D possibly corresponds to TRBD1 (6 bases). The CDR3 spans 15 residues. Deletions cut 4 bases from V and 3 bases from J, with 12 bases between. Germline V CDR1 and CDR2: KGHDR, SFDVKD. As DNA, the CDR3 is TGTGCCACCAGTGACCAGGGGTATCGCTACAATGAGCAGTTCTTC. Amino acid sequence: CATSDQGYRYNEQFF.

The rearrangement joins TRBV5-1 to TRBJ2-7, with a possible D match to TRBD2 (6 bases). The CDR3 length is 15 residues. The ends were cut back, 0 bases at V and 3 bases at J, with 13 bases in the middle. The V gene's germline CDR1 is SGHRS and CDR2 YFSETQ. In DNA, the CDR3 is TGCGCCAGCAGCTTGGAGCCGGGAGCGGGCTACGAGCAGTACTTC. It yields the protein CASSLEPGAGYEQYF.

The genes are TRBV10-3 and TRBJ2-7, with 8 bases identical to TRBD1. CDR1 and CDR2 (germline): ENHRY, SYGVKD. V trimming: 4 bases; J trimming: 1 base; junction bases outside the gene matches: 6. The CDR3 is 15 amino acids. The CDR3, as DNA: TGTGCCATCAGTGCGTCCGGGACAGGATCCTACGAGCAGTACTTC. It is translated as CAISASGTGSYEQYF.

The chain employs TRBV6-6 and TRBJ1-5, with a tentative D call TRBD1 (5 bases). The V end lost 2 bases, the J end lost 4 bases, and 9 bases lay between the germline ends. The CDR3 has 14 residues. Per the germline V gene, CDR1 is MNHNY and CDR2 is SVGAGI (reference sequence). The CDR3 loop reads CASSYGRGNQPQHF. CDR3 DNA: TGTGCCAGCAGTTACGGGAGGGGTAATCAGCCCCAGCATTTT.

This CDR3 reads CASSPRGTSGHNEQFF. CDR3 sequence (DNA): TGCGCCAGCAGCCCCCGAGGGACTAGCGGCCACAATGAGCAGTTCTTC. V gene TRBV5-1 combines with J gene TRBJ2-1, with 11 bases aligning to TRBD2. This CDR3 spans 16 amino acids. J lost 5 bases, V lost 4 bases, and 8 bases had no gene match. Germline V gene data show CDR1 as SGHRS and CDR2 as YFSETQ.

The chain combines TRBV5-1 with TRBJ1-4, with D possibly TRBD1 on 6 matching bases. The CDR3 has 16 residues. The ends were cut back, 3 bases at V and 6 bases at J, with 18 bases in the middle. Germline lookup yields CDR1 SGHRS and CDR2 YFSETQ. The CDR3 DNA sequence: TGCGCCAGCAGCTGGGAAGGGTCAGGGGCTGATGAAAAACTGTTTTTT. Amino acids: CASSWEGSGADEKLFF.

This clone has just a few counts. This chain connects TRBV19 to TRBJ2-2; tentatively, D is TRBD1 (6 bases). The CDR3 has 15 amino acids. V dropped 7 bases and J dropped 1 base, with 13 bases sitting between them. Germline loops: CDR1 LNHDA, CDR2 SQIVND (reference sequence). Here the CDR3 reads CASTSGVWNTGELFF. For the CDR3, the DNA is TGTGCCAGTACCTCAGGGGTGTGGAACACCGGGGAGCTGTTTTTT.

The J gene is TRBJ1-3, the V gene TRBV6-5, with D maybe TRBD1 (6 bases). CDR3 size: 15 residues. Germline V CDR1 and CDR2: MNHEY, SVGAGI. Trimming cost V 6 bases and J 0 bases, with 12 bases left between them. CDR3 in amino acids: CASSLGGLSGNTIYF. The CDR3 coding sequence is TGTGCCAGCAGCCTGGGGGGGCTCTCTGGAAACACCATATATTTT.

This chain joins TRBV6-5 and TRBJ2-7; TRBD1 agrees at 7 bases. The V gene's germline CDR1 is MNHEY and CDR2 SVGAGI. The CDR3 spans 13 residues. V shed 8 bases, J shed 5 bases, and the junction held 9 bases outside the gene matches. The DNA for the CDR3 is TGTGCCAGCGGCAGGGGGAATCGGGACGAGCAGTACTTC. Protein product: CASGRGNRDEQYF.

The chain joins TRBV2 to TRBJ1-1; TRBD1 matches 7 bases. V was clipped by 3 bases and J by 2 bases; unmatched bases: 6. The germline V gene encodes CDR1 SNHLY and CDR2 FYNNEI. The length of the CDR3 is 15 residues. As DNA, the CDR3 is TGTGCCAGCAGTGAGACAGGGTTTGAAAACACTGAAGCTTTCTTT. Translating gives CASSETGFENTEAFF.

This chain uses TRBV28 with TRBJ2-5; D is possibly TRBD2 (6 bases). Per the germline V gene, CDR1 is MDHEN and CDR2 is SYDVKM. This CDR3 contains 15 residues. V dropped 4 bases and J dropped 3 bases, with 15 bases sitting between them. This chain's CDR3 is CASSSFGGAKETQYF. CDR3 nucleotide sequence: TGTGCCAGCAGTTCCTTCGGAGGGGCGAAAGAGACCCAGTACTTC. Complete variable domain (other parts from reference TRBV28 and TRBJ2-5): DVKVTQSSRYLVKRTGEKVFLECVQDMDHENMFWYRQDPGLGLRLIYFSYDVKMKEKGDIPEGYSVSREKKERFSLILESASTNQTSMYLCASSSFGGAKETQYFGPGTRLLVL.

V gene TRBV5-5 combines with J gene TRBJ2-1; possible D gene TRBD1, 5 bases. The CDR3 contains 13 residues. Germline CDR1 is SGHKS and CDR2 is YYEKEE (reference sequence). Trimming shortened V by 4 bases and J by 6 bases, and 11 bases separated the two germline ends. Here the CDR3 reads CASSADIANEQFF. Here the CDR3 DNA reads TGTGCCAGCAGCGCGGACATTGCCAATGAGCAGTTCTTC.

This clone showed up just a few times. The CDR3 DNA reads TGCGCCAGCATGGGTAGCGGGAGTACCGGGGAGCTGTTTTTT. It encodes CASMGSGSTGELFF. The chain links TRBV10-1 to TRBJ2-2; 9 nucleotides line up with TRBD2. CDR3 length equals 14 residues. Germline V gene lookup returns CDR1 WNHNN and CDR2 SYGVQD (reference sequence). Trimming took 7 bases from V and 5 from J; bases not matched to a gene: 5.

V and J are TRBV5-1 and TRBJ2-1; 14 bases agree with TRBD2. This CDR3 is built from 15 residues. The junction had 5 bases not matched to a gene; V was cut back by 4 bases and J by 8 bases. The germline CDR1 and CDR2 sequences are SGHRS and YFSETQ. Here the CDR3 reads CASSTGTSGRYEQFF. For the CDR3, the DNA is TGCGCCAGCAGCACCGGGACTAGCGGGAGATATGAGCAGTTCTTC.

This clone has just one count. The V and J genes are TRBV11-3 and TRBJ2-7, with D possibly being TRBD2 (5 bases). V shed 1 base and J shed 3 bases, with 13 bases lying between them. Germline V gene lookup returns CDR1 SGHNT and CDR2 YENEEA. The CDR3 is made up of 15 amino acids. The chain's CDR3 is CASSLVRVGGYEQYF. DNA for the CDR3: TGTGCCAGCAGCTTAGTTCGGGTCGGAGGCTACGAGCAGTACTTC.

The rearrangement uses TRBV19 and TRBJ1-3; 7 bases align to TRBD1. V lost 6 bases to trimming and J lost 0 bases; unmatched junction nucleotides: 5. This CDR3 is 15 amino acids long. In germline, CDR1 is LNHDA, CDR2 SQIVND (reference sequence). CDR3 sequence reads: CASSIDRASGNTIYF. Written as DNA, the CDR3 is TGTGCCAGTAGCATTGACAGGGCCTCTGGAAACACCATATATTTT.

The chain has TRBV11-2 and TRBJ2-1; 10 bases agree with TRBD1. Germline V CDR1 and CDR2: SGHAT, FQNNGV. Trimming took 5 bases from V and 5 from J; bases not matched to a gene: 6. This CDR3 comprises 15 residues. CDR3 coding DNA: TGTGCCAGCAGCCATAGACAGGGGGCCCACAATGAGCAGTTCTTC. Its protein is CASSHRQGAHNEQFF.

As DNA, the CDR3 is TGTGCCAGCAGTAGGCTAGTAGTGGATACGCAGTATTTT. This codes for CASSRLVVDTQYF. V and J are TRBV7-2 and TRBJ2-3, with D uncertain. Germline V gene data show CDR1 as SGHTA and CDR2 as FQGNSA. V shed 6 bases and J shed 6 bases, with 13 bases lying between them. The CDR3 is 13 amino acids.